This T cell receptor (beta chain) was sequenced during a study of tumor-infiltrating lymphocytes in primary liver carcinoma (dated by TCRdb to the late 2010s). Regarding the study in general: The five patients, three men and two women aged 30 to 69 years, had hepatocellular carcinoma (four) or combined HCC and intrahepatic cholangiocarcinoma (one). The five patients had tumors of stage T1-T3 N0M0, with maximum diameters ranging from 4.2 to 10 cm. Roughly 3.65 to 7.13 million productive TCRbeta reads were obtained per sample, and no significant difference in read depth was found between tissue types. Across five regions of each liver tumor, along with adjacent normal tissue and blood, the study brought together TCRbeta repertoire sequencing, expression microarrays and whole-exome sequencing. A total of some 35 specimens from 5 patients underwent TCRbeta repertoire sequencing, comprising 25 tumor regions, 5 adjacent noncancerous liver tissues and 5 peripheral blood samples. To link TCRbeta repertoire diversity with the local molecular phenotype, the approximately 25 tumor region samples were profiled using Agilent mRNA microarrays. Repertoires from technical replicates were highly reproducible, with mean shared-clone rates about 0.88 and correlation coefficients above 0.95. What the research found in general, with its limitations: Because only the TCR beta chain was sequenced and unpaired alpha chains were not captured, true repertoire diversity is likely underestimated. Bulk unsorted samples precluded comparing CD4+ and CD8+ T cell repertoires. The top 250 clones accounted for a significantly greater share of the repertoire in tumors than in blood (p = 0.039). Only about 7-24% of top clones were found in all five regions of a tumor, suggesting spatial heterogeneity of tumor-infiltrating T cells. Only 4 to 6 patients were included in the study, and the authors note that the findings should be validated in a larger study. Repertoire overlap was found to be higher between tumor regions (mean roughly 36%) than between tumor-adjacent (around 17%) or tumor-blood (around 15%) pairs, consistent with antigen-driven expansion.

In the case of this clonotype: What antigen it recognizes has not been identified. The junction departs from the called germline gene at one end, perhaps through a read error.

Total RNA and DNA were co-extracted from approximately 20-30 mg of bulk tissue with the AllPrep DNA/RNA mini kit, without cell sorting. Four or five patients with histopathologically diagnosed primary liver carcinoma underwent surgical resection in China between November 2015 and early 2016. Patients had chronic HBV infection and were treatment-naive at sampling. Each tumor was sampled at five spatially separated regions: the tumor centre plus the superior, inferior, left-lateral and right-lateral poles. More than 90% viable tumor cells were found by histology in every tumor sample. Fresh tumor and adjacent tissue pieces were bisected; one half was stored in RNAlater at -80°C, the other sent for histology. Starting from around 520 ng total RNA, TCRbeta-specific cDNA was produced by reverse transcription with a constant-region primer and ProtoScript II reverse transcriptase. Construction of the TCRbeta libraries relied on three nested rounds of multiplex PCR, following a slightly modified ARM-PCR procedure. Multiplex TRBV1-TRBV30 forward primers and a Cbeta reverse primer were used in the first two PCR rounds, each of which was run for around 10 cycles. Sample barcodes and Illumina adapters were added in a final 25-cycle PCR with Deep VentR polymerase. Before sequencing, amplicons of 200-500 bp were gel-purified using a QIAquick gel extraction kit. The TCRbeta amplicons were sequenced with 250-bp paired-end reads on an Illumina HiSeq 2500. The study's processing was this. Quality trimming of reads was performed with Trimmomatic v0.33, and paired reads were merged with FLASH v1.2.11 so that full CDR3 sequences could be recovered. MiGEC v1.2.1b assigned V, D and J germline segments to the rearranged TCRbeta sequences. Clonotype statistics and Shannon-Wiener diversity indices were calculated with VDJtools v1.0.0. To reduce sampling bias, subsequent analyses other than the diversity analysis used only the 250 most abundant clonotypes in each sample. TCRdb trimmed the raw reads at Q25, called clones with MiXCR and kept productive beta chains. Entries that share a CDR3 protein sequence are merged under the most common genes and DNA. The V and J calls, along with clone size, are taken from TCRdb and not from the paper's own processing. Across this sample there are fewer than 75,000 distinct CDR3 sequences, with roughly 70% seen only once. About 40% of the sample rests with the top ten.

The germline V gene (reference sequence) yields WNHNN for CDR1 and SYGVQD for CDR2. From the cysteine up to the phenylalanine, the CDR3 has a length of 14 residues. The only DNA kept is the CDR3, 42 bases in frame from the first base. Rearrangement joined TRBV10-1 to TRBJ2-2; the D gene is perhaps TRBD2, from 5 matching bases. The receptor was isolated from a man aged 35 to 55 with primary liver carcinoma and hepatitis B virus infection. Sequenced: liver tumor tissue from sampling region 4. The cell subset or site label corresponds to: tumor region T4, right-lateral pole. The bases read TGCGCCAGCTCCGACTGCACAGACACCGGGGAGCTCTTTTTT. Its protein reads: CASSDCTDTGELFF.